The sample holds many counts of the clone carrying this T cell receptor (beta chain). Each TCR beta library was made by quantitative 5'-RACE that incorporated molecular barcodes. TCRdb fed the 5' RACE reads into MiXCR, producing one record per CDR3 protein. The sample shows 210,000 or so distinct CDR3 sequences, 8.2% of them seen only once. The data are from a study of CD8 T cells in ankylosing spondylitis. The TCR originated in a female donor with ankylosing spondylitis or in good health (not recorded which). Sequencing was done on a sample of blood, either unsorted or a sorted T cell fraction (not recorded which).

The CDR3 loop reads CASSLGQWGELFF. CDR3 nucleotides: TGTGCCAGCAGTTTGGGCCAGTGGGGGGAGCTGTTTTTT. V gene TRBV12-3 or TRBV12-4 combines with J gene TRBJ2-2, with D unresolved. V was pared by 3 bases and J by 8 bases, with 10 bases between. The CDR3 totals 13 residues.